This T cell receptor beta chain was retrieved from a study of CD8+ T cells in alopecia areata. Whole-study findings and limits: Scalp clonality and expanded CD8+ clones among the top 100 fell significantly with tofacitinib. Among patients, TCR sharing was less clear than in mice, a difference possibly due in part to HLA diversity in the patient population.

In regard to this clone: Its antigen is currently unknown.

Germline CDR1 reads SQVTM; CDR2 reads ANQGSEA. CDR3 length: 15 residues. V was pared by 7 bases and J by 5 bases, with 20 bases between. This sample's treatment: oral pan-JAK inhibitor, 5-10 mg twice daily. From alopecia areata patients, lesional scalp punch biopsies and peripheral blood were collected. Following extraction, RNA underwent reverse transcription to cDNA, which served as the sequencing template. TCRdb keeps only in-frame clones here, not all; method: immunoSEQ multiplex PCR. Of roughly 190,000 clones listed, 45% to 75% are singletons. The V and J genes are TRBV29-1 and TRBJ2-2; D is tentatively TRBD1 or TRBD2 (6 bases each). This receptor was obtained from a human donor with alopecia areata. The specimen was CD4+ T cells sorted from blood, collected at week 4, from a patient treated with tofacitinib. CDR3 nucleotides: TGCAGCGCCAAGTCAATCCAGGGGAGGACCGGGGAGCTGTTTTTT. Protein product: CSAKSIQGRTGELFF.